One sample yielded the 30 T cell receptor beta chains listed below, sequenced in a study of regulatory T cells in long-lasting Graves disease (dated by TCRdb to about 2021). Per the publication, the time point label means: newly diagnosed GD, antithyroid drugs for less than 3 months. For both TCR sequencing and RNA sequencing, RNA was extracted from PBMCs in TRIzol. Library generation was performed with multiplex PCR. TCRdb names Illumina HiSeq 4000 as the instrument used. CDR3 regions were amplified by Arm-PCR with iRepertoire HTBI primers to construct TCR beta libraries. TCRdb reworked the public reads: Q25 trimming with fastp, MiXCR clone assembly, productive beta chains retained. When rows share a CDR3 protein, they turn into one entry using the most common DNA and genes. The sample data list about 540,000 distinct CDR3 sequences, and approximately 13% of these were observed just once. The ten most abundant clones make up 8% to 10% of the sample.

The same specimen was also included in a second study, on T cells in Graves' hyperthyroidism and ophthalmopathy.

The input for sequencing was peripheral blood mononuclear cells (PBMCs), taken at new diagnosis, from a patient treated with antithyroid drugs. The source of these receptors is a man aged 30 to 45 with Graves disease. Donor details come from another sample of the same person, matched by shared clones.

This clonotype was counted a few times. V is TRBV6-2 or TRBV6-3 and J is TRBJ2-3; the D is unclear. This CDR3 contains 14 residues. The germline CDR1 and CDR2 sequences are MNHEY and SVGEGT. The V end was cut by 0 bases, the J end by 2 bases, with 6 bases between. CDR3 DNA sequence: TGTGCCAGCAGTTACTCTGCTAACACAGATACGCAGTATTTT. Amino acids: CASSYSANTDTQYF.

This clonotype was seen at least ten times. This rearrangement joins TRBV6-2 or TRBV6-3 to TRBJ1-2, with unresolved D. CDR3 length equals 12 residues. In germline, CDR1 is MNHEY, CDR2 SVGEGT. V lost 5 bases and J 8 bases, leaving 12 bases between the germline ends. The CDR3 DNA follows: TGTGCCAGCAGTGAAATACTAGAGGGCTACACCTTC. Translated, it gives CASSEILEGYTF.

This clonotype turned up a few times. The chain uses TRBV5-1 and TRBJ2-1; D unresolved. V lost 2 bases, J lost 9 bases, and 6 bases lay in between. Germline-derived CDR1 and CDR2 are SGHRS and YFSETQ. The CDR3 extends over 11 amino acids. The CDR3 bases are TGCGCCAGCAGCTTTAAGGGTGAGCAGTTCTTC. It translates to CASSFKGEQFF.

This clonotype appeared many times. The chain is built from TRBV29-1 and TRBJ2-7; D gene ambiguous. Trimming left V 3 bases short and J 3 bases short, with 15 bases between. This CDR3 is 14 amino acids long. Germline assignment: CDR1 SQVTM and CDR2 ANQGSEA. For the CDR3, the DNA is TGCAGCGTTGACGTAGGGCGAGGCTACTACGAGCAGTACTTC. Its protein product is CSVDVGRGYYEQYF.

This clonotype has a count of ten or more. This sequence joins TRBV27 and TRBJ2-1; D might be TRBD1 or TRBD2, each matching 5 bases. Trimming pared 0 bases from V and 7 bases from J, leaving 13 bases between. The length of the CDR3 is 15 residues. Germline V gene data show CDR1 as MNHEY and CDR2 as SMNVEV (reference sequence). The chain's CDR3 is CASSLSGVKSNEQFF. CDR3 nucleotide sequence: TGTGCCAGCAGTTTATCGGGGGTGAAGAGTAATGAGCAGTTCTTC.

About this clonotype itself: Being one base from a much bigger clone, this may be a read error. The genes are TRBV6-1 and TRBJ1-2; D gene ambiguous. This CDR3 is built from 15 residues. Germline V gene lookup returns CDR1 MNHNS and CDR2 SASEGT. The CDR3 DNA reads TGTGCCAGCAGCCGTTTACTCCGCAGGAACTATGGCTACAACTTC. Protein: CASSRLLRRNYGYNF.

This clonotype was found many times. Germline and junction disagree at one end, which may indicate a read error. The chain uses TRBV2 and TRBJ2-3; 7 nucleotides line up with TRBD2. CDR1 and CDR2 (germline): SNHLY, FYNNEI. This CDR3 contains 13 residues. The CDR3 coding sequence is TGTGCCAGCAGTGAGTTTCGAGACAGAGAGCGGGGTTTT. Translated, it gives CASSEFRDRERGF.

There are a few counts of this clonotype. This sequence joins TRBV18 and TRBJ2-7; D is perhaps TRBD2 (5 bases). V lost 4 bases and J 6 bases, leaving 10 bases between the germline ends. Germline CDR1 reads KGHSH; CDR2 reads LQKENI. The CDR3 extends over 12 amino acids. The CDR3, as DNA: TGTGCCAGCTCACGGGAGAGGGTCGAGCAGTACTTC. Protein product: CASSRERVEQYF.

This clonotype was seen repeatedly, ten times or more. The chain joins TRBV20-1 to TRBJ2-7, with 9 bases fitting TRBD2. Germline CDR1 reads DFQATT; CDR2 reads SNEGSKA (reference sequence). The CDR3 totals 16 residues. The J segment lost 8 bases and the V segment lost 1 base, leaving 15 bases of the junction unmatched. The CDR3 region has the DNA TGCAGTGCTAGAGTGGGTAGCGGGAGTGCCGGTTTGAAGCAGTACTTC. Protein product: CSARVGSGSAGLKQYF.

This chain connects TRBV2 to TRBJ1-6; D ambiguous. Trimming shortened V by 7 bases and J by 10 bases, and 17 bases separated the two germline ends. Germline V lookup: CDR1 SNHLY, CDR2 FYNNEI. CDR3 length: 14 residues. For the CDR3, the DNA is TGTGCCAGCACCCCGCCCTCAAACTTATCACCCCTCCACTTT. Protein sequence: CASTPPSNLSPLHF.

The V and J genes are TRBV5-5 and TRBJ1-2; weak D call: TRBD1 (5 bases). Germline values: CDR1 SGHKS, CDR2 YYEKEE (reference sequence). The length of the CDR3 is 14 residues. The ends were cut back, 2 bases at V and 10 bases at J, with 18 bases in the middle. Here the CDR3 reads CASSFGTALVDYTF. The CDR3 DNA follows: TGTGCCAGCAGCTTCGGGACTGCTTTAGTGGACTACACCTTC.

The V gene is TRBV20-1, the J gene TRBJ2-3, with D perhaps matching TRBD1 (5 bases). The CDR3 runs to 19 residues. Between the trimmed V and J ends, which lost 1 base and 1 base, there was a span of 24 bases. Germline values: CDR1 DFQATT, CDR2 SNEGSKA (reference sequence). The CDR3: CSARGSRVYPDGRTDTQYF. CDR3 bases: TGCAGTGCTAGAGGATCCAGGGTCTACCCCGATGGTCGCACAGATACGCAGTATTTT.

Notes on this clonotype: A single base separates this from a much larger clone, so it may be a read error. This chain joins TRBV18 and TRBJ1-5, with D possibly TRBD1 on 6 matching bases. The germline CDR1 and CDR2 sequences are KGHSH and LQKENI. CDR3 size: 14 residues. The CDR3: CASSPGGGYQPRHF. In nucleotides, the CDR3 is TGTGCCAGCTCACCAGGAGGGGGGTATCAGCCCCGGCATTTT.

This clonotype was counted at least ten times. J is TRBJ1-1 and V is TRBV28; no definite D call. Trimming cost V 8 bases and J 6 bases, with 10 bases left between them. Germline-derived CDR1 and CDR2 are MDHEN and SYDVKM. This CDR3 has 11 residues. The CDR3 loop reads CASRRAAEAFF. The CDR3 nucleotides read TGTGCCAGCCGCCGAGCCGCTGAAGCTTTCTTT.

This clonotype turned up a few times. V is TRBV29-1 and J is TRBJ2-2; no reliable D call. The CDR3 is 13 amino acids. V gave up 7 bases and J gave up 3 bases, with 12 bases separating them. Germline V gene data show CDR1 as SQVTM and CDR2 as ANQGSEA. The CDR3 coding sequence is TGCAGCGCCGGTGGGTCGTACACCGGGGAGCTGTTTTTT. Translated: CSAGGSYTGELFF.

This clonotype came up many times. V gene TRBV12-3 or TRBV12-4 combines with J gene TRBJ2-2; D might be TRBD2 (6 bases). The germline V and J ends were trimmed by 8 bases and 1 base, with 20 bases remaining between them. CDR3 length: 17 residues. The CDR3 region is CASFPVAQRVNTGELFF. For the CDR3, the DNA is TGTGCCAGCTTTCCAGTGGCCCAGCGGGTGAACACCGGGGAGCTGTTTTTT.

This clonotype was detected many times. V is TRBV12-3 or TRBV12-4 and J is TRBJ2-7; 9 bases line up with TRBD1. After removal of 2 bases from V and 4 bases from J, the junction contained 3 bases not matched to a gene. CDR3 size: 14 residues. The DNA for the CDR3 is TGTGCCAGCAGTTTAAAGGGACAGGGTTACGAGCAGTACTTC. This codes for CASSLKGQGYEQYF.

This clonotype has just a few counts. The CDR3 nucleotides are TGTGCCAGTAGTATAAGCTCCAGGACCCAAGAGACCCAGTACTTC. Its protein product is CASSISSRTQETQYF. This chain connects TRBV19 to TRBJ2-5; no firm D call. The CDR3 is 15 amino acids. Germline V CDR1 and CDR2: LNHDA, SQIVND (reference sequence). V dropped 2 bases and J dropped 1 base, with 11 bases sitting between them.

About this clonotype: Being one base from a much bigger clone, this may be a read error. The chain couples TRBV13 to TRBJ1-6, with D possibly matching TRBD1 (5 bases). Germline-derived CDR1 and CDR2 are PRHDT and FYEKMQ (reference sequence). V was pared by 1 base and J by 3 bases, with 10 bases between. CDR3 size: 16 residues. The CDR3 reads CASSLAGTSYNSPLHF. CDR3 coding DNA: TGTGCCAGCAGCTTAGCTGGGACCAGCTATAATTCACCCCTCCACTTT.

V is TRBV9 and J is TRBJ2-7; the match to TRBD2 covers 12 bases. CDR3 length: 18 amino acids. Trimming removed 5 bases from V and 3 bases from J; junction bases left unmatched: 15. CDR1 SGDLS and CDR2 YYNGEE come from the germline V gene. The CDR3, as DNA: TGTGCCAGCAGTGCAGGGGGGACTAGCGGGCCGAGGGGCTACGAGCAGTACTTC. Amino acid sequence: CASSAGGTSGPRGYEQYF.

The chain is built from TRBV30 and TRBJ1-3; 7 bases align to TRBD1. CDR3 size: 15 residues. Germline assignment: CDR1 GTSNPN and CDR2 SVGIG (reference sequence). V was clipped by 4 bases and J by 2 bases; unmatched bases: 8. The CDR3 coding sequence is TGTGCCTGGACCCGGGACAGAGGACCTGGAAACACCATATATTTT. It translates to CAWTRDRGPGNTIYF.

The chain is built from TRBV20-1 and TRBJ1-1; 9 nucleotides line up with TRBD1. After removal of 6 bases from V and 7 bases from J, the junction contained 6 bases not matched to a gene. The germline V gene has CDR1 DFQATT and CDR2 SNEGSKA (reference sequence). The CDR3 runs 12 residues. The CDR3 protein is CSAGTGQGEAFF. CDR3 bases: TGCAGTGCCGGGACAGGGCAGGGTGAAGCTTTCTTT.

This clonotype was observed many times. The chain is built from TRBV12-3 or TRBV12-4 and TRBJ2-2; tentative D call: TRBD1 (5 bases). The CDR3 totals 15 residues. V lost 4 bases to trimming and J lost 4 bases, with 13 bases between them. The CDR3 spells CASSSQGPVTGELFF. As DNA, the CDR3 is TGTGCCAGCAGTTCCCAGGGTCCGGTCACCGGGGAGCTGTTTTTT.

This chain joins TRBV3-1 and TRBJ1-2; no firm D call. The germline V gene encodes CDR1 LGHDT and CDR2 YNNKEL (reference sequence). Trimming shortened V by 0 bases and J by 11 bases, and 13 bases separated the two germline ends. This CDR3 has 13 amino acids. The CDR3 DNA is TGTGCCAGCAGCCAAGAACCTGGGCAGCCTTACACCTTC. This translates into CASSQEPGQPYTF.

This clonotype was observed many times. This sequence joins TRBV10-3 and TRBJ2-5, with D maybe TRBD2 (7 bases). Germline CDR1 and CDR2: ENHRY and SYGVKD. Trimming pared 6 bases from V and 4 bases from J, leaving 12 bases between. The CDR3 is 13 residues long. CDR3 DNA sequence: TGTGCCATCAGCCCAGGGGAGGGAGAGACCCAGTACTTC. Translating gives CAISPGEGETQYF.

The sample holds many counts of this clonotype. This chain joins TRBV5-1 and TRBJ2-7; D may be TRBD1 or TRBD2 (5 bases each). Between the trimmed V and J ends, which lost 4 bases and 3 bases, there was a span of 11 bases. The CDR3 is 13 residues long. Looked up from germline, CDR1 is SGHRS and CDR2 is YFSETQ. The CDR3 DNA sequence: TGCGCCAGCAGCCGGGACGGCTACTACGAGCAGTACTTC. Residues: CASSRDGYYEQYF.

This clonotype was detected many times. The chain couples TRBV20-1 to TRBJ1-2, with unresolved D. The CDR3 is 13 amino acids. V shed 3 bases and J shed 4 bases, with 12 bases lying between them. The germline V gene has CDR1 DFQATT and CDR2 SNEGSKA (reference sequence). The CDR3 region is CSASGQPSYGYTF. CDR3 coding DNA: TGCAGTGCTAGCGGCCAGCCTAGCTATGGCTACACCTTC.

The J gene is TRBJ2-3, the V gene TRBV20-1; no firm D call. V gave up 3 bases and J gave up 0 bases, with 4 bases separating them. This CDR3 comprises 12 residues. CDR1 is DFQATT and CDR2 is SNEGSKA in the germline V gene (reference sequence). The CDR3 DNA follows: TGCAGTGCTAGTTCTAGCACAGATACGCAGTATTTT. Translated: CSASSSTDTQYF.

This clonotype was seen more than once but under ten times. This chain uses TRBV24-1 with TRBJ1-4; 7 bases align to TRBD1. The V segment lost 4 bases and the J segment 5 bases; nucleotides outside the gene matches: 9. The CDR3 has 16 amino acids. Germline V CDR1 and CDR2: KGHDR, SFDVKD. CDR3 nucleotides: TGTGCCACCAGTGACCCTGGACAGGACCGAAATGAAAAACTGTTTTTT. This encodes CATSDPGQDRNEKLFF.

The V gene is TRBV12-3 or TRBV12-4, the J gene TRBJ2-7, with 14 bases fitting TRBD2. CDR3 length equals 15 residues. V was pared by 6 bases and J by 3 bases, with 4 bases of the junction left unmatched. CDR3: CASREGLAGGYEQYF. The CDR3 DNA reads TGTGCCAGCAGGGAAGGACTAGCGGGAGGCTACGAGCAGTACTTC.